This TCR beta chain is drawn from a study of blood T cells in healthy people across ages. Study-wide points: Roughly linear declines in TCR beta diversity per million T cells occurred with age.

A second PCR, run for roughly 7 to 11 cycles, used a sample-barcoded 5' primer plus a J-beta primer mix. A minimum of 2.5 million CDR3-containing paired-end reads was obtained for each sample. TCRdb reprocessed the 5' RACE reads with MiXCR, giving one entry per CDR3 protein. The table includes approximately 1.5 million distinct CDR3 sequences, 34% detected once. CDR1 is SGHTA and CDR2 is FQGTGA in the germline V gene. The CDR3 runs to 15 residues. V lost 1 base and J lost 8; bases outside the gene matches: 4. Notes on this clonotype: Its antigen is unknown.

This chain links TRBV7-3 with TRBJ2-5, with 13 bases identical to TRBD2. This TCR derives from a woman aged 25 to 39 in good health. The sample consisted of blood. CDR3 sequence: CASSLNRTSGGTQYF. CDR3 DNA sequence: TGTGCCAGCAGCTTAAATAGGACTAGCGGGGGTACCCAGTACTTC.